These 29 T cell receptor beta chains came from one sample sequenced in a study of blood T cell repertoires in COVID-19. Using immunoSEQ multiplex PCR, the repertoire was profiled, and TCRdb retains in-frame clones only, with some absent. The sample contains 300,000 to 400,000 clones, approximately 89% of which appear only once. Sequencing used peripheral blood. The source of these receptors is a woman younger than 30 who had recovered from COVID-19.

The chain uses TRBV19 and TRBJ2-3; TRBD1 matches 10 bases. Germline CDR1 and CDR2: LNHDA and SQIVND (reference sequence). This CDR3 comprises 15 residues. V was clipped by 3 bases and J by 3 bases; unmatched bases: 3. The CDR3 region has the DNA TGTGCCAGTAGTATTCGGACAGGGGGAACAGATACGCAGTATTTT. Its protein is CASSIRTGGTDTQYF. The full variable domain, completed using reference TRBV19 and TRBJ2-3, is DGGITQSPKYLFRKEGQNVTLSCEQNLNHDAMYWYRQDPGQGLRLIYYSQIVNDFQKGDIAEGYSVSREKKESFPLTVTSAQKNPTAFYLCASSIRTGGTDTQYFGPGTRLTVL.

The V gene is TRBV5-4, the J gene TRBJ1-1; D might be TRBD1 (6 bases). V shed 3 bases and J shed 5 bases, with 14 bases lying between them. The CDR3 sequence is 14 residues long. Germline CDR1 and CDR2: SGHNT and YYREEE (reference sequence). The CDR3 DNA sequence: TGTGCCAGCAGCTCGAGGGGGGGCTGGACTGAAGCTTTCTTT. Translation: CASSSRGGWTEAFF.

This clone showed up just a few times. V and J are TRBV30 and TRBJ1-3; weak D call: TRBD1 (5 bases). The CDR3 extends over 15 amino acids. V lost 2 bases and J 7 bases, leaving 18 bases between the germline ends. The germline gives CDR1 GTSNPN, CDR2 SVGIG (reference sequence). In DNA, the CDR3 is TGTGCCTGGAGTTCGGGACCCCGGGGGACCAACACCATATATTTT. Protein: CAWSSGPRGTNTIYF.

The chain has TRBV5-6 and TRBJ2-1; TRBD2 agrees at 13 bases. J was trimmed by 0 bases and V by 3 bases; bases with no gene match: 6. The CDR3 totals 18 residues. Per the germline V gene, CDR1 is SGHDT and CDR2 is YYEEEE. DNA of the CDR3: TGTGCCAGCAGCTCGTCCGGGACTAGCGGGACCTCCTACAATGAGCAGTTCTTC. It translates to CASSSSGTSGTSYNEQFF.

The chain has TRBV23-1 and TRBJ2-7; maybe TRBD1 (6 bases). TRBV23-1 is given ORF status, its function remaining uncertain. Trimming stripped 7 bases from V and 0 bases from J, with 13 bases between. This CDR3 has 14 amino acids. Here the CDR3 reads CASKKTDSSYEQYV. CDR3 coding DNA: TGCGCCAGCAAAAAGACGGACAGCTCCTACGAGCAGTACGTC.

The rearrangement links TRBV14 to TRBJ1-1, with D unclear. This CDR3 spans 13 amino acids. The V end lost 2 bases, the J end lost 0 bases, and 4 bases lay between the germline ends. Germline V CDR1 and CDR2: SGHDN, FVKESK. The CDR3 DNA reads as TGTGCCAGCAGCCAACAGGTGAACACTGAAGCTTTCTTT. It translates to CASSQQVNTEAFF.

The table lists this clone with a count of one. The rearrangement uses TRBV12-3 or TRBV12-4 and TRBJ1-2; 7 positions agree with TRBD1. The V and J ends lost 7 bases and 8 bases, in that order; junction bases with no gene match: 7. The CDR3 covers 12 residues. The CDR3 protein is CASTSRDSGYTF. The CDR3 DNA is TGTGCCAGCACCTCCCGGGACAGCGGCTACACCTTC.

The chain joins TRBV5-4 to TRBJ2-5; 13 nucleotides align to TRBD2. In germline, CDR1 is SGHNT, CDR2 YYREEE (reference sequence). V was clipped by 2 bases and J by 2 bases; unmatched bases: 3. The CDR3 has 16 amino acids. CDR3 region: CASSLQLAGGQETQYF. CDR3 bases: TGTGCCAGCAGCTTACAACTAGCGGGGGGGCAAGAGACCCAGTACTTC.

V and J are TRBV19 and TRBJ1-5; D perhaps matches TRBD1 (5 bases). Looked up from germline, CDR1 is LNHDA and CDR2 is SQIVND (reference sequence). This CDR3 comprises 12 residues. V lost 7 bases and J lost 7, with 11 bases in between. The CDR3 sequence is CASKQGGQPQHF. CDR3 bases: TGTGCCAGTAAGCAGGGAGGGCAGCCCCAGCATTTT.

The rearrangement uses TRBV18 and TRBJ2-1; TRBD2 agrees at 10 bases. Trimming at V came to 5 bases and at J to 4 bases, leaving 8 bases not matched to a gene. In germline, CDR1 is KGHSH, CDR2 LQKENI. CDR3 length: 16 amino acids. The CDR3 coding sequence is TGTGCCAGCTCAGCTAGCGGGAGTGGTTTGTACAATGAGCAGTTCTTC. Amino acid sequence: CASSASGSGLYNEQFF.

The chain is built from TRBV24-1 and TRBJ1-2; D unresolved. The CDR3 spans 15 residues. V shed 5 bases and J shed 0 bases, with 12 bases lying between them. Germline CDR1 KGHDR, CDR2 SFDVKD. The CDR3 loop reads CATSGPVPANYGYTF. DNA for the CDR3: TGTGCCACCAGTGGGCCAGTTCCTGCTAACTATGGCTACACCTTC.

The rearrangement uses TRBV5-1 and TRBJ2-3, with 13 bases that match TRBD2. V lost 5 bases and J lost 2; bases outside the gene matches: 11. The V gene's germline CDR1 is SGHRS and CDR2 YFSETQ. There are 18 residues in the CDR3. The CDR3 sequence: CASRGSGLAGVNTDTQYF. CDR3 nucleotides: TGCGCCAGCAGGGGCTCCGGACTAGCGGGGGTAAACACAGATACGCAGTATTTT.

The V call is TRBV7-2, the J call TRBJ2-5; TRBD1 matches at 9 bases. The V and J ends lost 5 bases and 5 bases, in that order; junction bases with no gene match: 6. In germline, CDR1 is SGHTA, CDR2 FQGNSA. The CDR3 loop spans 14 amino acids. The CDR3 here is CASSPDRGKETQYF. The CDR3 DNA reads as TGTGCCAGCAGCCCGGACAGGGGTAAGGAGACCCAGTACTTC.

CDR3 bases: TGTGCCAGCAGTCCAACCAGGGTGTGGCAGCCCCAGCATTTT. Its protein product is CASSPTRVWQPQHF. J is TRBJ1-5 and V is TRBV6-5, with D perhaps TRBD1 (5 bases). The CDR3 sequence is 14 residues long. Germline assignment: CDR1 MNHEY and CDR2 SVGAGI. Trimming removed 5 bases at V and 7 bases at J, with 15 bases between.

The V and J genes are TRBV6-6 and TRBJ1-5; the match to TRBD1 covers 9 bases. Germline trimming cut 5 bases from V and 0 bases from J; bases unmatched to any gene: 8. Germline lookup yields CDR1 MNHNY and CDR2 SVGAGI (reference sequence). This CDR3 region has 17 residues. The CDR3 DNA reads as TGTGCCAGCAGTCCAGGGACAGGGAGCTATAGCAATCAGCCCCAGCATTTT. Translating it yields CASSPGTGSYSNQPQHF.

The chain employs TRBV11-3 and TRBJ2-7; 8 bases match TRBD1. CDR1 is SGHNT and CDR2 is YENEEA in the germline V gene. The CDR3 covers 14 residues. The chain's CDR3 is CASSMDRVHSIPTV. CDR3 coding DNA: TGTGCCAGCAGCATGGACAGGGTGCATTCAATACCAACCGTC.

The CDR3 spells CASSPLGLVRETQYF. The CDR3, as DNA: TGTGCCAGCAGCCCCCTGGGACTAGTCCGAGAGACCCAGTACTTC. V and J are TRBV7-2 and TRBJ2-5, with TRBD2 identical over 8 bases. The V gene's germline CDR1 is SGHTA and CDR2 FQGNSA. J gave up 4 bases and V 5 bases, and 9 bases lay outside the gene matches. The CDR3 length is 15 residues.

The J gene is TRBJ1-2, the V gene TRBV29-1, with D perhaps TRBD1 (6 bases). The germline V gene encodes CDR1 SQVTM and CDR2 ANQGSEA. CDR3 size: 13 residues. V dropped 0 bases and J dropped 6 bases, with 11 bases sitting between them. Here the CDR3 DNA reads TGCAGCGTTGAAGAGCCACAGGGTGATGGCTACACCTTC. It translates to CSVEEPQGDGYTF.

In its sample, this clone was seen a few times. V usage is TRBV7-9 and J usage is TRBJ1-2; 10 nucleotides line up with TRBD1. The CDR3 length is 16 residues. V lost 2 bases and J lost 5; bases outside the gene matches: 8. From germline, CDR1 is SEHNR and CDR2 FQNEAQ (reference sequence). The CDR3 sequence is CASSLLQGQGTYGYTF. In nucleotides, the CDR3 is TGTGCCAGCAGCTTATTACAGGGACAGGGGACTTATGGCTACACCTTC.

V is TRBV11-3 and J is TRBJ2-2; D not certain. The length of the CDR3 is 11 residues. Trimming took off 7 bases at V and 2 bases at J, with 2 bases between the two ends. Germline V gene sequence: CDR1 SGHNT, CDR2 YENEEA. CDR3 loop: CASTNTGELFF. DNA for the CDR3: TGTGCCAGCACTAACACCGGGGAGCTGTTTTTT.

The chain recombines TRBV19 with TRBJ1-2, with 7 bases fitting TRBD1. The trim removed 4 bases at V and 4 bases at J, leaving 3 bases unmatched. In germline, CDR1 is LNHDA, CDR2 SQIVND (reference sequence). This CDR3 is built from 13 residues. The CDR3 coding sequence is TGTGCCAGTAGTAGGGGACAGATCTATGGCTACACCTTC. Translation: CASSRGQIYGYTF. Full variable domain (missing parts from reference TRBV19 and TRBJ1-2): DGGITQSPKYLFRKEGQNVTLSCEQNLNHDAMYWYRQDPGQGLRLIYYSQIVNDFQKGDIAEGYSVSREKKESFPLTVTSAQKNPTAFYLCASSRGQIYGYTFGSGTRLTVV.

The V call is TRBV24-1, the J call TRBJ2-7; 7 bases agree with TRBD2. This CDR3 has 15 amino acids. Germline CDR1 KGHDR, CDR2 SFDVKD. V was clipped by 1 base and J by 3 bases; unmatched bases: 5. CDR3 nucleotides: TGTGCCACCAGTGATTTCTCGGGGGGTGACTACGAGCAGTACGTC. Encoded protein: CATSDFSGGDYEQYV.

This chain links TRBV12-5 with TRBJ2-1; D possibly corresponds to TRBD2 (6 bases). V was clipped by 3 bases and J by 6 bases, with 15 bases between them. The CDR3 has 15 amino acids. Germline lookup yields CDR1 LGHNT and CDR2 FRNRAP. CDR3 DNA: TGTGCTAGTGGTTTTATAGCGGCCCTTTCCAATGAGCAGTTCTTC. This encodes CASGFIAALSNEQFF.

The V gene is TRBV9, the J gene TRBJ2-5; possible D gene TRBD2, 6 bases. Germline V lookup: CDR1 SGDLS, CDR2 YYNGEE. The CDR3 covers 15 residues. V dropped 0 bases and J dropped 4 bases, with 13 bases sitting between them. Here the CDR3 DNA reads TGTGCCAGCAGCGTAGGTCACGGGAGTCGAGAGACCCAGTACTTC. Amino acid sequence: CASSVGHGSRETQYF.

The rearrangement uses TRBV19 and TRBJ1-1, with 7 bases aligning to TRBD1. Germline CDR1 is LNHDA and CDR2 is SQIVND (reference sequence). V shed 3 bases and J 2 bases; nucleotides not matched to a gene: 3. The CDR3 runs 14 residues. The CDR3 DNA is TGTGCCAGTAGTATCGACAGGGCTAACACTGAAGCTTTCTTT. Protein product: CASSIDRANTEAFF.

This clone has just one count. J is TRBJ2-1 and V is TRBV12-3 or TRBV12-4; D is ambiguous. The CDR3 has 11 amino acids. V lost 6 bases, J lost 9 bases, and 9 bases lay in between. CDR3 DNA: TGTGCCAGCAGACACGCCAGTGAGCAGTTCTTC. Its translation: CASRHASEQFF.

The V gene is TRBV30, the J gene TRBJ1-1; 10 bases are shared with TRBD1. Trimming cost V 2 bases and J 3 bases; bases outside gene matches: 6. This CDR3 comprises 15 residues. Germline lookup yields CDR1 GTSNPN and CDR2 SVGIG (reference sequence). CDR3 in amino acids: CAWSTTGGSYTEAFF. DNA for the CDR3: TGTGCCTGGAGTACGACAGGGGGCTCGTACACTGAAGCTTTCTTT.

The V gene is TRBV9, the J gene TRBJ1-3; D gene unclear. The V end was cut by 4 bases, the J end by 0 bases, with 8 bases between. Germline-derived CDR1 and CDR2 are SGDLS and YYNGEE. The CDR3 covers 14 residues. For the CDR3, the DNA is TGTGCCAGCAGCCTTCAGATCTCTGGAAACACCATATATTTT. Translating gives CASSLQISGNTIYF.

This clone was recorded once. This sequence joins TRBV7-7 and TRBJ2-7, with D possibly being TRBD2 (6 bases). With 5 bases removed from V and 3 bases from J, the gap between germline ends came to 14 bases. Germline CDR1 reads SSHAT; CDR2 reads FNYEAQ (reference sequence). The CDR3 length is 14 residues. CDR3 in DNA: TGTGCCAGCAGCCCTCGGGACTTCCTCTACGAGCAGTACGTC. Amino acid sequence: CASSPRDFLYEQYV.